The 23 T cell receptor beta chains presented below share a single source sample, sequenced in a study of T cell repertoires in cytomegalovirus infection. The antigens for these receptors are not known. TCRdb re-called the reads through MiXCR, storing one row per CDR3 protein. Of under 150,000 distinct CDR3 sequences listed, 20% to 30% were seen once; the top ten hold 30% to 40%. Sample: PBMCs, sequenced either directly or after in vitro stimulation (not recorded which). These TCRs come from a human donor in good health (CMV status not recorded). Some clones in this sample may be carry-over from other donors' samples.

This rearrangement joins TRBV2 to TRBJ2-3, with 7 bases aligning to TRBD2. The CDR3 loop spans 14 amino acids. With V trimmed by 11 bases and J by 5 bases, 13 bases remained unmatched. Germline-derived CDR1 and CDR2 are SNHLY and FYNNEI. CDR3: CASSGRVIGDTQYF. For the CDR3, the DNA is TGTGCCTCCTCTGGGAGGGTCATCGGAGATACGCAGTATTTT. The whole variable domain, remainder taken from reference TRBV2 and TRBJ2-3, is EPEVTQTPSHQVTQMGQEVILRCVPISNHLYFYWYRQILGQKVEFLVSFYNNEISEKSEIFDDQFSVERPDGSNFTLKIRSTKLEDSAMYFCASSGRVIGDTQYFGPGTRLTVL.

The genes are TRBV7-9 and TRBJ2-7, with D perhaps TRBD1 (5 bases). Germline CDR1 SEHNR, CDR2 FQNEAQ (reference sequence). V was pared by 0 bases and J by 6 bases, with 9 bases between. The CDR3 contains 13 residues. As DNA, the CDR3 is TGTGCCAGCAGCTTAGCCCCCAGGGCCGAGCAGTACTTC. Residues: CASSLAPRAEQYF.

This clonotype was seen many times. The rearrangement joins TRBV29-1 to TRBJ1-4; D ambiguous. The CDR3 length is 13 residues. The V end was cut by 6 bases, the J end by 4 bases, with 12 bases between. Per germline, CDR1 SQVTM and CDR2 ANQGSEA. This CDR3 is CSVERVNNEKLFF. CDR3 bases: TGCAGCGTGGAAAGGGTGAATAATGAAAAACTGTTTTTT.

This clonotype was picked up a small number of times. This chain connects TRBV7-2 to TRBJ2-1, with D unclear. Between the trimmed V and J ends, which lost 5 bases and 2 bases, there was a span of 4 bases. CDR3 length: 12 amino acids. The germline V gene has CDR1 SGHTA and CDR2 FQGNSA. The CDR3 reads CASSLTYNEQFF. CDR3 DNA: TGTGCCAGCAGCCTAACCTACAATGAGCAGTTCTTC.

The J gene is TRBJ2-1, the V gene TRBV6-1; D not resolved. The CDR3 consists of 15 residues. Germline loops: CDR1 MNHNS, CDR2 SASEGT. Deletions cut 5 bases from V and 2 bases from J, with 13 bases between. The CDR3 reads CASSHRRSAYNEQFF. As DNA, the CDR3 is TGTGCCAGCAGTCACCGTCGGAGCGCCTACAATGAGCAGTTCTTC.

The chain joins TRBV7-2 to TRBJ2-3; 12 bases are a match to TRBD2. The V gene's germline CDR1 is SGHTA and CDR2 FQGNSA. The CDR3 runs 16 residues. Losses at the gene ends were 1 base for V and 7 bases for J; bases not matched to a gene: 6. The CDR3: CASSLGLAGVLNTQYF. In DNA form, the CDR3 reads TGTGCCAGCAGCTTAGGACTAGCGGGGGTTTTGAATACGCAGTATTTT.

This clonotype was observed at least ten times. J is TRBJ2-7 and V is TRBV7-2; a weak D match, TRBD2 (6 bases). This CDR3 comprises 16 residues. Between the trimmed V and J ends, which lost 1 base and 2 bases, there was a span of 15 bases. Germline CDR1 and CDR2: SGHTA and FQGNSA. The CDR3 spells CASSLVFAGMTYEQYF. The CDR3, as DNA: TGTGCCAGCAGCTTAGTATTTGCGGGAATGACCTACGAGCAGTACTTC.

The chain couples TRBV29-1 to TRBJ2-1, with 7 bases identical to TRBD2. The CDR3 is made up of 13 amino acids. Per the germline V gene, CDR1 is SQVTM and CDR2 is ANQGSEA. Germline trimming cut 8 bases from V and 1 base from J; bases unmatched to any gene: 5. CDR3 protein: CSFGRLSYNEQFF. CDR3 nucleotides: TGCAGCTTCGGGAGGCTTTCCTACAATGAGCAGTTCTTC.

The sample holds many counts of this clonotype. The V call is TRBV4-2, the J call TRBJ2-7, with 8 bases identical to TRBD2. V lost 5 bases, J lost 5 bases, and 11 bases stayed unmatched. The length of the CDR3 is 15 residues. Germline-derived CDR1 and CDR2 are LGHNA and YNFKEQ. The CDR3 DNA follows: TGTGCCAGCAGCGCCGTGGGCGGGAGGTCCCACGAGCAGTACTTC. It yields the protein CASSAVGGRSHEQYF.

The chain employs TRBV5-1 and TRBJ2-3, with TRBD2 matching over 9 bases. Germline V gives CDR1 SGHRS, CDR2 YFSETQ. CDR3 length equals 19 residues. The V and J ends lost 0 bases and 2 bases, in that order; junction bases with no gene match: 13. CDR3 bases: TGCGCCAGCAGCTTGGCCGGGACTAGCACGTCGCCCCCCACAGATACGCAGTATTTT. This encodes CASSLAGTSTSPPTDTQYF.

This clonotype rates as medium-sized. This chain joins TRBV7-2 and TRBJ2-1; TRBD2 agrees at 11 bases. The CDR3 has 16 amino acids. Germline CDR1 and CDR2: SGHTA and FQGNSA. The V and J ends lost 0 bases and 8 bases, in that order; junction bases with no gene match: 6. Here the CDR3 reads CASSLALAGGVHEQFF. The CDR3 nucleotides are TGTGCCAGCAGCTTAGCGCTAGCGGGAGGAGTACATGAGCAGTTCTTC.

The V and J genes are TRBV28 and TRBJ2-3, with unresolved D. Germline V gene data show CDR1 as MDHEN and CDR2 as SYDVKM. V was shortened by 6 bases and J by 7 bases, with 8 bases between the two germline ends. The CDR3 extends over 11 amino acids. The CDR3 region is CASRNLYTQYF. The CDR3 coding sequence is TGTGCCAGCAGAAACCTGTATACGCAGTATTTT.

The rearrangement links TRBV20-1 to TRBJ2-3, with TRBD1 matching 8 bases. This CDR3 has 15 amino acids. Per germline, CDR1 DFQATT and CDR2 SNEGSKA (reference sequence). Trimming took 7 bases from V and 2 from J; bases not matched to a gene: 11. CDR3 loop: CSVAKQGGPTDTQYF. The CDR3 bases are TGCAGTGTGGCAAAACAGGGGGGACCCACAGATACGCAGTATTTT.

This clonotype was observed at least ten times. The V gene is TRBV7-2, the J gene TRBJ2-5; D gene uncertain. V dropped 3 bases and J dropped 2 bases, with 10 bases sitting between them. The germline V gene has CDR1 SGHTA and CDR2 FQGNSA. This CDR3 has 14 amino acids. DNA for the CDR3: TGTGCCAGCAGCTTCCAGAGGTCTCAAGAGACCCAGTACTTC. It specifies CASSFQRSQETQYF. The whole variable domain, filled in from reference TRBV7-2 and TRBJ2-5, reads GAGVSQSPSNKVTEKGKDVELRCDPISGHTALYWYRQSLGQGLEFLIYFQGNSAPDKSGLPSDRFSAERTGGSVSTLTIQRTQQEDSAVYLCASSFQRSQETQYFGPGTRLLVL.

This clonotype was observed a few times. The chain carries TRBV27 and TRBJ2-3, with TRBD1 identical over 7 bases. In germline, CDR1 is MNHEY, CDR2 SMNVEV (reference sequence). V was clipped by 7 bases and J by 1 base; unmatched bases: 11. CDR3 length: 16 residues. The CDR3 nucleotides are TGTGCCAGCAAGCCCGACAGGGTGGGGGGCACAGATACGCAGTATTTT. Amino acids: CASKPDRVGGTDTQYF.

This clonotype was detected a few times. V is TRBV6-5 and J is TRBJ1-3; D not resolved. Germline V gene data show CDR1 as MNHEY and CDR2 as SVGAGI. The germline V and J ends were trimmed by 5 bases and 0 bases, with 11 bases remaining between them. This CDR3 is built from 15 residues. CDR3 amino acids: CASSTSGSSGNTIYF. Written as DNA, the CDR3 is TGTGCCAGCAGTACCAGCGGAAGCTCTGGAAACACCATATATTTT.

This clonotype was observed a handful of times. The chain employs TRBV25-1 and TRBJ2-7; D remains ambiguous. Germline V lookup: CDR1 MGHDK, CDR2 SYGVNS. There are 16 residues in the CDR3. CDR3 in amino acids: CASSESLLAERTSSNV. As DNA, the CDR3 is TGTGCCAGCAGTGAATCACTGTTGGCAGAACGTACGAGCAGTAACGTC.

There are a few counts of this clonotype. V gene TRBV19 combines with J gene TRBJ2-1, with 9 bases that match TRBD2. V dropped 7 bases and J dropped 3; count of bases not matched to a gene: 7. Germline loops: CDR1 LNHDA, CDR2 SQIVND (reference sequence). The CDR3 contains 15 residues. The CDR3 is CASTPGTSFYNEQFF. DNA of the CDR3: TGTGCCAGTACCCCCGGGACTAGCTTCTACAATGAGCAGTTCTTC.

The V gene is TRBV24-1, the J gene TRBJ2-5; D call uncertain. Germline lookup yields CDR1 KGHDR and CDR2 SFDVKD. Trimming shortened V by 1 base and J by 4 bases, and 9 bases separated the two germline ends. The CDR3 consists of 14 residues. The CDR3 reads CATSDFGLVETQYF. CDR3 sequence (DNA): TGTGCCACCAGTGATTTCGGGTTGGTAGAGACCCAGTACTTC.

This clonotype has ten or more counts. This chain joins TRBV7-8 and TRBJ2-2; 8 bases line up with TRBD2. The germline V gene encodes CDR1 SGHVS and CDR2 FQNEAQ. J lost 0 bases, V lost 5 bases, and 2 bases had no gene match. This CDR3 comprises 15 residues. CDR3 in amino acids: CASSLSGTNTGELFF. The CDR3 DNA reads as TGTGCCAGCAGCCTTAGCGGGACGAACACCGGGGAGCTGTTTTTT.

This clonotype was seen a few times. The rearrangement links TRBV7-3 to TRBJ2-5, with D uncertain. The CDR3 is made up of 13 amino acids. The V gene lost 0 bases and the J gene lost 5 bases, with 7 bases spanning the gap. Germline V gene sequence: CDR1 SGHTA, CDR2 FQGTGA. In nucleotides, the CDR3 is TGTGCCAGCAGCTTAACAAATATGGAGACCCAGTACTTC. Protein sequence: CASSLTNMETQYF.

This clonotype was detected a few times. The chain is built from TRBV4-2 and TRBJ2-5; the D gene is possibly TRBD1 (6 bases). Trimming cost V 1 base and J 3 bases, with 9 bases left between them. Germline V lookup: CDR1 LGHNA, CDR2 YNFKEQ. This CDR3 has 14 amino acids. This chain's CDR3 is CASSQASGEETQYF. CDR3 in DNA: TGTGCCAGCAGCCAAGCGTCAGGGGAAGAGACCCAGTACTTC.

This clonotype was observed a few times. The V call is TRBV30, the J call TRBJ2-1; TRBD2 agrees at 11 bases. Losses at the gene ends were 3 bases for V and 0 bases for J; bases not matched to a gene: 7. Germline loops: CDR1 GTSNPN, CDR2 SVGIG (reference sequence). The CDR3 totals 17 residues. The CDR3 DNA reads TGTGCCTGGAGGGTAGCGGGAGGGCCTAGCTCCTACAATGAGCAGTTCTTC. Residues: CAWRVAGGPSSYNEQFF.